These T cell receptor beta chains were read from a single sample in a study of shared clonotypes between healthy human individuals. Assay used: immunoSEQ multiplex PCR; TCRdb lists only in-frame clones, some missing. The sample shows 450,000 to 500,000 clones, 65% to 80% of them seen only once. Sample: PBMCs. The receptor source for this set is a woman in her thirties or forties in good health. Some clones in this sample may be carry-over from other donors' samples. The CDR3 runs from the conserved cysteine through the conserved F or W. A D gene is named only where the DNA matches it firmly. Where a row states a size, it is once, few, many or the class of an expanded clone; other rows omit it.

TRBV29-1,once,TRBD2,TRBJ2-1,CSVESVVSGRMRQFF,TGCAGCGTTGAATCGGTGGTTAGCGGGAGGATGCGGCAGTTCTTC
TRBV28,once,.,TRBJ1-2,CATSTGEERYTF,TGTGCCACCTCGACAGGAGAAGAGAGGTACACCTTC
TRBV7-3,few,.,TRBJ2-2,CASSPTGDNTGELFF,TGTGCCAGCAGCCCTACGGGGGACAACACCGGGGAGCTGTTTTTT
TRBV19,.,TRBD1,TRBJ2-6,CASSPRDSLFSGANVLTF,TGTGCCAGTAGTCCCCGGGACAGTCTTTTCTCTGGGGCCAACGTCCTGACTTTC
TRBV15,once,TRBD2,TRBJ2-1,CATSRDLAGYNEQFF,TGTGCCACCAGCAGAGACCTAGCGGGATACAATGAGCAGTTCTTC
TRBV5-1,few,.,TRBJ2-1,CASSLVTGWNEQFF,TGCGCCAGCAGCTTGGTTACGGGTTGGAATGAGCAGTTCTTC
TRBV20-1,.,.,TRBJ2-5,CTPGREETQYF,TGCACCCCGGGACGGGAAGAGACCCAGTACTTC
TRBV7-3,.,TRBD1,TRBJ2-6,CASSQTRQGIGSGANVLTF,TGTGCCAGCAGCCAAACAAGACAGGGAATCGGCTCTGGGGCCAACGTCCTGACTTTC
TRBV5-1,.,.,TRBJ2-1,CASSPGQGFYNEQFF,TGCGCCAGCAGCCCGGGGCAGGGGTTCTACAATGAGCAGTTCTTC
TRBV27,.,TRBD2,TRBJ2-3,CASSGGLAGGGTQYF,TGTGCCAGCAGTGGGGGACTAGCGGGAGGCGGTACGCAGTATTTT
TRBV15,.,.,TRBJ2-4,CATSMRFGSTKNIQYF,TGTGCCACCAGCATGAGGTTCGGGTCCACCAAAAACATTCAGTACTTC
TRBV7-3,once,TRBD2,TRBJ2-1,CASSGSGRRSEQFF,TGTGCCAGCAGCGGAAGCGGGAGAAGGAGTGAGCAGTTCTTC
TRBV5-6,.,TRBD2,TRBJ2-7,CASRPGTSSYEQYF,TGTGCCAGCAGGCCCGGGACTAGCTCCTACGAGCAGTACTTC
TRBV27,.,TRBD1,TRBJ1-4,CASSPQGQANEKLFF,TGTGCCAGTAGCCCTCAGGGACAGGCTAATGAAAAACTGTTTTTT
TRBV29-1,once,TRBD2,TRBJ2-1,CSVEDSGMVSSEQFF,TGCAGCGTTGAAGATAGCGGGATGGTATCATCTGAGCAGTTCTTC
TRBV29-1,.,TRBD1,TRBJ2-7,CSVGSGTDSYEQYF,TGCAGCGTTGGGTCCGGGACAGACTCCTACGAGCAGTACTTC
TRBV28,.,.,TRBJ1-5,CASRRAGEISNQPQHF,TGTGCCAGCAGGAGGGCAGGGGAGATTAGCAATCAGCCCCAGCATTTT
TRBV2,.,TRBD1,TRBJ1-5,CASSEEGAGNQPQHF,TGTGCCAGCAGTGAAGAGGGGGCGGGGAATCAGCCCCAGCATTTT
TRBV19,many,.,TRBJ2-7,CASSISLSSYEQYF,TGTGCCAGTAGTATCTCCTTGAGCTCCTACGAGCAGTACTTC
TRBV7-9,.,.,TRBJ1-2,CASSPDGRIGGYTF,TGTGCCAGCAGCCCTGACGGACGAATCGGGGGCTACACCTTC
TRBV12-5,.,.,TRBJ2-1,CASGHGRPAYNEQFF,TGTGCTAGTGGACACGGGAGACCGGCCTACAATGAGCAGTTCTTC
TRBV6-5,.,TRBD2,TRBJ2-1,CASSASGNSYNEQFF,TGTGCCAGCAGTGCCAGCGGGAACTCCTACAATGAGCAGTTCTTC
TRBV19,.,TRBD1,TRBJ2-7,CASSDRATFEQYF,TGTGCCAGTTCGGACAGGGCGACTTTCGAGCAGTACTTC
TRBV25-1,.,.,TRBJ2-5,CASSEYRGHKQETQYF,TGTGCCAGCAGTGAATATCGGGGACACAAGCAAGAGACCCAGTACTTC
TRBV19,once,.,TRBJ2-3,CASKGPGLSTDTQYF,TGTGCCAGTAAGGGCCCGGGACTGAGCACAGATACGCAGTATTTT
TRBV7-9,.,TRBD2,TRBJ2-5,CASSFTGTSGRAQYF,TGTGCCAGCAGCTTTACCGGGACTAGCGGGAGGGCCCAGTACTTC
TRBV10-3,.,.,TRBJ2-1,CAISTGSSDNEQFF,TGTGCCATCAGCACAGGGAGTAGCGACAATGAGCAGTTCTTC
TRBV4-1,.,TRBD2,TRBJ2-1,CASSPYWGGGEQFF,TGCGCCAGCAGCCCCTACTGGGGGGGTGGGGAGCAGTTCTTC
TRBV20-1,.,.,TRBJ2-2,CSALNTGELFF,TGCAGTGCTTTAAACACCGGGGAGCTGTTTTTT
TRBV11-2,.,.,TRBJ2-2,CASSLDRNGELFF,TGTGCCAGCAGCTTAGACCGTAACGGGGAGCTGTTTTTT
TRBV18,.,TRBD1,TRBJ2-5,CASGTGQETQYF,TGTGCCAGCGGGACAGGGCAAGAGACCCAGTACTTC